A selection of T cell receptor beta chains follows, all from one sample in a study of long-term antiretroviral therapy in people with HIV. Measured with immunoSEQ multiplex PCR; TCRdb has only the in-frame clones, and not every one. The sample yields some 26,000 clones, more than 75% seen once. Here the sequenced sample was unsorted PBMCs, taken 2.9 years after starting antiretroviral therapy. These receptors all stem from a man aged 50 or older with HIV. Each CDR3 is given with its conserved first and last residue. A D gene is named only where the DNA matches it firmly. Size is stated for part of the rows, as once, few or many counts, or as a class when the clone is expanded.

d_gene	v_gene	abundance	j_gene	CDR3aa	CDR3nt
NA	TRBV9	NA	TRBJ2-5	CASSVAATTGTQYF	TGTGCCAGCAGCGTAGCGGCTACCACGGGGACCCAGTACTTC
NA	TRBV30	few	TRBJ1-1	CAWGTPNTEAFF	TGTGCCTGGGGGACACCTAACACTGAAGCTTTCTTT
TRBD1	TRBV5-1	NA	TRBJ1-1	CASSARTGGNTEAFF	TGCGCCAGCAGCGCAAGGACAGGGGGGAACACTGAAGCTTTCTTT
TRBD2	TRBV9	NA	TRBJ2-5	CASKGSGEETQYF	TGTGCCAGCAAAGGAAGCGGGGAAGAGACCCAGTACTTC
NA	TRBV6-1	NA	TRBJ1-2	CASSEPPAINYGYTF	TGTGCCAGCAGTGAACCCCCAGCCATAAACTATGGCTACACCTTC
NA	TRBV13	NA	TRBJ1-2	CASSLYGGNYGYTF	TGTGCCAGCAGCTTATATGGGGGAAACTATGGCTACACCTTC
NA	TRBV5-1	NA	TRBJ1-2	CASSLISAGGGYTF	TGCGCCAGCAGCTTGATCTCTGCGGGGGGAGGCTACACCTTC
NA	TRBV2	NA	TRBJ2-7	CASRTSSYEQYF	TGTGCCAGCAGAACATCCTCCTACGAGCAGTACTTC
NA	TRBV2	NA	TRBJ2-3	CASSVDSTWDTQYF	TGTGCCAGCAGTGTGGACAGCACCTGGGATACGCAGTATTTT
NA	TRBV30	NA	TRBJ1-6	CAWKGGNVNSPLHF	TGTGCCTGGAAGGGAGGGAACGTCAATTCACCCCTCCACTTT
NA	TRBV10-3	NA	TRBJ1-1	CAISESTKGAFF	TGTGCCATCAGTGAGTCGACTAAGGGAGCTTTCTTT
TRBD2	TRBV5-4	NA	TRBJ2-3	CASSFSSGEADTQYF	TGTGCCAGCAGCTTCTCTAGCGGAGAAGCAGATACGCAGTATTTT
NA	TRBV6-5	NA	TRBJ1-6	CASSYSVGSYNSPLHF	TGTGCCAGCAGTTACTCGGTGGGTTCCTATAATTCACCCCTCCACTTT
TRBD1	TRBV4-3	NA	TRBJ1-1	CASSPTGGNTEAFF	TGCGCCAGCAGCCCTACAGGGGGGAACACTGAAGCTTTCTTT
NA	TRBV19	NA	TRBJ1-5	CASRADPLSNQPQHF	TGTGCCAGTAGGGCGGACCCACTTAGCAATCAGCCCCAGCATTTT
NA	TRBV27	NA	TRBJ2-1	CASSSGNEQFF	TGTGCCAGCAGTTCCGGCAATGAGCAGTTCTTC
TRBD2	TRBV7-9	NA	TRBJ2-5	CASRGFLRGFQETQYF	TGTGCCAGCAGGGGTTTTTTGCGGGGGTTTCAGGAGACCCAGTACTTC
NA	TRBV6-6	NA	TRBJ2-7	CASGTRTVPYEQYF	TGTGCCAGCGGCACCCGGACAGTCCCCTACGAGCAGTACTTC
NA	TRBV4-1	NA	TRBJ1-2	CASSLGRRNYGYTF	TGCGCCAGCAGCCTGGGGCGAAGAAACTATGGCTACACCTTC
TRBD2	TRBV7-9	NA	TRBJ2-1	CASSFGGGLNEQFF	TGTGCCAGCAGCTTCGGGGGGGGGCTCAATGAGCAGTTCTTC
TRBD2	TRBV4-3	NA	TRBJ2-3	CASSPGLAGVDTQYF	TGCGCCAGCAGCCCGGGACTAGCGGGGGTTGATACGCAGTATTTT
NA	TRBV7-9	NA	TRBJ2-3	CASSGRGGRSTDTQYF	TGTGCCAGCAGCGGGAGAGGGGGAAGAAGCACAGATACGCAGTATTTT
NA	TRBV30	NA	TRBJ1-2	CAWGRGPYPNGYTF	TGTGCCTGGGGAAGGGGCCCCTACCCGAATGGCTACACCTTC
NA	TRBV18	NA	TRBJ2-7	CASSPGTGYEQYF	TGTGCCAGCTCACCAGGCACTGGTTACGAGCAGTACTTC
NA	TRBV19	NA	TRBJ2-1	CASSNRLNEQFF	TGTGCCAGTAGTAACCGCCTCAATGAGCAGTTCTTC
NA	TRBV28	NA	TRBJ2-7	CASTRQGLSYEQYF	TGTGCCAGCACCAGACAGGGACTCTCCTACGAGCAGTACTTC
NA	TRBV5-5	NA	TRBJ1-1	CASSLGPYDTEAFF	TGTGCCAGCAGCTTGGGGCCCTATGACACTGAAGCTTTCTTT
NA	TRBV2	NA	TRBJ1-5	CASSGGSATGNQPQHF	TGTGCCAGCAGTGGGGGGAGCGCTACAGGGAATCAGCCCCAGCATTTT
TRBD1	TRBV18	NA	TRBJ2-7	CASSPGQGALTYEQYF	TGTGCCAGCTCCCCCGGACAGGGGGCGTTAACCTACGAGCAGTACTTC
TRBD1	TRBV5-1	NA	TRBJ1-1	CASSLNPRQGLNTEAFF	TGCGCCAGCAGCCTAAACCCTAGACAGGGGTTGAACACTGAAGCTTTCTTT
TRBD1	TRBV12-5	NA	TRBJ1-2	CASGLAPDRGDGYTF	TGTGCTAGTGGTTTGGCCCCGGACAGGGGAGACGGCTACACCTTC
NA	TRBV7-8	NA	TRBJ2-5	CAIEPRETQYF	TGTGCCATCGAGCCCCGGGAGACCCAGTACTTC
TRBD1	TRBV9	NA	TRBJ1-4	CASSALGGQVDEKLFF	TGTGCCAGCAGCGCCCTAGGGGGACAGGTTGACGAAAAACTGTTTTTT
TRBD1	TRBV18	NA	TRBJ2-5	CASSPSMTGGGETQYF	TGTGCCAGCTCACCAAGTATGACAGGGGGCGGAGAGACCCAGTACTTC
NA	TRBV7-2	NA	TRBJ2-3	CASSLAAGASTDTQYF	TGTGCCAGCAGCTTAGCGGCGGGTGCTAGCACAGATACGCAGTATTTT
NA	TRBV13	NA	TRBJ2-7	CASSREGEGAYEQYF	TGTGCCAGCAGTCGCGAGGGGGAAGGGGCCTACGAGCAGTACTTC
NA	TRBV30	NA	TRBJ2-7	CAWSARGEQYF	TGTGCCTGGAGTGCCCGGGGGGAGCAGTACTTC
NA	TRBV30	few	TRBJ2-3	CAFDFQGDTQYF	TGTGCGTTCGACTTCCAGGGAGATACGCAGTATTTT
NA	TRBV9	NA	TRBJ1-6	CASSSRGEGRFSPLHF	TGTGCCAGCAGCTCCCGGGGGGAGGGTCGGTTCTCACCCCTCCACTTT
NA	TRBV9	NA	TRBJ1-5	CASSAGRGNQPQHF	TGTGCCAGCAGCGCTGGCCGCGGCAATCAGCCCCAGCATTTT
TRBD2	TRBV7-8	medium-sized	TRBJ2-1	CASSPRGAGGGHEQFF	TGTGCCAGCAGCCCTCGAGGAGCGGGGGGAGGTCATGAGCAGTTCTTC
NA	TRBV13	NA	TRBJ2-1	CASSDKREQFF	TGTGCCAGCAGCGACAAGAGGGAGCAGTTCTTC
TRBD2	TRBV28	NA	TRBJ2-1	CASSLFLRGTYNEQFF	TGTGCCAGCAGTTTATTTTTGCGGGGGACCTACAATGAGCAGTTCTTC
NA	TRBV18	NA	TRBJ1-1	CASSPDFLSPAFF	TGTGCCAGCTCCCCGGACTTCCTAAGCCCAGCTTTCTTT
NA	TRBV5-4	NA	TRBJ2-3	CAIDTQYF	TGTGCCATAGATACGCAGTATTTT
NA	TRBV28	NA	TRBJ2-7	CASSPDSYEQYF	TGTGCCAGCAGTCCCGACTCGTACGAGCAGTACTTC
NA	TRBV20-1	NA	TRBJ1-1	CSAPDNTEAFF	TGCAGTGCTCCCGATAACACTGAAGCTTTCTTT